This TCR beta chain appears in the sequencing data of a study of shared clonotypes between healthy human individuals. Study-wide findings and caveats: The rarefaction results pointed to incomplete sorted-subset sequencing despite large depth.

CDR3 length: 16 amino acids. Germline assignment: CDR1 SGHRS and CDR2 YFSETQ. The trim removed 1 base at V and 7 bases at J, leaving 7 bases unmatched. Clones were sequenced by immunoSEQ multiplex PCR, and TCRdb holds only the in-frame ones, with some missing. This repertoire shows roughly 1.4 million clones, approximately 98.5% found once; its top ten account for approximately 0.4%. Concerning this clone itself: The antigen is unknown.

The chain carries TRBV5-1 and TRBJ2-1; 11 bases are a match to TRBD2. The material sequenced was naive CD4+ T cells sorted from blood. As to subset: CD45RA+ positively selected. The clonotype originates from a man younger than 45 in good health. The CDR3 reads CASSLLTSGSGNEQFF. The CDR3 DNA reads TGCGCCAGCAGCTTGCTAACTAGCGGGAGTGGTAATGAGCAGTTCTTC. Together with reference TRBV5-1 and TRBJ2-1, the CDR3 gives the full variable domain: KAGVTQTPRYLIKTRGQQVTLSCSPISGHRSVSWYQQTPGQGLQFLFEYFSETQRNKGNFPGRFSGRQFSNSRSEMNVSTLELGDSALYLCASSLLTSGSGNEQFFGPGTRLTVL.